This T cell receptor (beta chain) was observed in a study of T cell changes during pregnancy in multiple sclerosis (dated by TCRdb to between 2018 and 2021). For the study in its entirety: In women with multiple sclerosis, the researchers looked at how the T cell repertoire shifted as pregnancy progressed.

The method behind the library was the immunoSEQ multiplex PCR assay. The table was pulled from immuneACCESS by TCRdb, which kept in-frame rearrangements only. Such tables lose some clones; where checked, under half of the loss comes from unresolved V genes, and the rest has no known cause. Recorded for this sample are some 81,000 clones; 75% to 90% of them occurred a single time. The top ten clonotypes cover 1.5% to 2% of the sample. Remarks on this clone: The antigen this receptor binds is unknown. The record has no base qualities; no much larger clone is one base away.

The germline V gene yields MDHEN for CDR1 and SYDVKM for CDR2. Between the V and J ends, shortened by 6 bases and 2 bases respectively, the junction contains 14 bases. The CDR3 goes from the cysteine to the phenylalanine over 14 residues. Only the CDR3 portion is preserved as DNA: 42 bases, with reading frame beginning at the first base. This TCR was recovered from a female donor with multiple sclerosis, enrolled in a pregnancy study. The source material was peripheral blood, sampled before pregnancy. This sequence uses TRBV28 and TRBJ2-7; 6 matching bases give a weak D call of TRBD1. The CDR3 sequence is CASSVGGSTYEQYF. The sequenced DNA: TGTGCCAGCAGCGTAGGGGGTTCCACCTACGAGCAGTACTTC.